A single sample gave rise to the 16 T cell receptor beta chains below, sequenced in a study of graft-versus-host responses after intestinal transplantation. Sequenced by immunoSEQ multiplex PCR; TCRdb stores in-frame clones only, minus some. The sample consists of some 39,000 clones, roughly 96% of them appearing once. These receptors are not linked to any known antigen. Here the sequenced sample was unstimulated CD8+ T cells sorted from spleen or lymph node cells, taken before transplant. Receptors originate from a human donor who was the organ donor for an intestinal transplant.

This rearrangement joins TRBV7-2 to TRBJ2-5; D not certain. Germline CDR1 SGHTA, CDR2 FQGNSA. This CDR3 comprises 14 residues. Between the trimmed V and J ends, which lost 3 bases and 5 bases, there was a span of 13 bases. The CDR3 reads CASSFVGQTETQYF. CDR3 DNA: TGTGCCAGCAGCTTCGTGGGCCAGACGGAGACCCAGTACTTC.

The chain carries TRBV6-1 and TRBJ2-7; tentatively, D is TRBD1 or TRBD2 (5 bases each). The V gene lost 5 bases and the J gene lost 3 bases, with 11 bases spanning the gap. Per the germline V gene, CDR1 is MNHNS and CDR2 is SASEGT. The length of the CDR3 is 13 residues. DNA for the CDR3: TGTGCCAGCAGTACTGGGACGGACTACGAGCAGTACTTC. Protein: CASSTGTDYEQYF.

The chain employs TRBV30 and TRBJ2-3; TRBD2 agrees at 8 bases. Germline V gives CDR1 GTSNPN, CDR2 SVGIG (reference sequence). This CDR3 comprises 14 residues. J gave up 6 bases and V 2 bases, and 7 bases lay outside the gene matches. The CDR3 DNA sequence: TGTGCCTGGAGTAATAGCGGGGTTGTGGATACGCAGTATTTT. Translating it yields CAWSNSGVVDTQYF.

The chain employs TRBV6-1 and TRBJ2-5; tentative D call: TRBD1 (6 bases). The CDR3 extends over 13 amino acids. The germline gives CDR1 MNHNS, CDR2 SASEGT. Trimming removed 8 bases at V and 1 base at J, with 11 bases between. The DNA of the CDR3 is TGTGCCAGCTCTCCGGACAGCCAAGAGACCCAGTACTTC. It specifies CASSPDSQETQYF.

The rearrangement uses TRBV7-6 and TRBJ2-3; 13 bases line up with TRBD2. The V segment lost 3 bases and the J segment 1 base; nucleotides outside the gene matches: 10. The CDR3 sequence is 19 residues long. Per germline, CDR1 SGHVS and CDR2 FNYEAQ. CDR3 in DNA: TGTGCCAGCAGCTTCTCCGGGACTAGCGGGGACCCAGGCACAGATACGCAGTATTTT. Its translation is CASSFSGTSGDPGTDTQYF.

The rearrangement uses TRBV10-2 and TRBJ2-2, with a weak D call TRBD1 (6 bases). Germline CDR1 is WSHSY and CDR2 is SAAADI. The V end lost 7 bases, the J end lost 1 base, and 22 bases lay between the germline ends. The CDR3 extends over 18 amino acids. CDR3 coding DNA: TGCGCCAGCATGACCAAGGGGGAAAACGATAAGAACACCGGGGAGCTGTTTTTT. This translates into CASMTKGENDKNTGELFF.

This clone was observed a single time. The V and J genes are TRBV30 and TRBJ2-7; D might be TRBD1 or TRBD2, each matching 5 bases. The ends were cut back, 3 bases at V and 6 bases at J, with 9 bases in the middle. Germline V gene sequence: CDR1 GTSNPN, CDR2 SVGIG (reference sequence). This CDR3 contains 11 residues. The CDR3 coding sequence is TGTGCCTGGAGCGAGGGGACCGAGCAGTACTTC. Translated, it gives CAWSEGTEQYF.

This clone was counted only a few times. This chain connects TRBV4-3 to TRBJ2-7, with D uncertain. Trimming shortened V by 1 base and J by 0 bases, and 7 bases separated the two germline ends. Germline V CDR1 and CDR2: LGHNA, YSLEER. The CDR3 totals 14 residues. The CDR3 loop is CASSQALSSYEQYF. Written as DNA, the CDR3 is TGCGCCAGCAGCCAAGCCCTCAGCTCCTACGAGCAGTACTTC.

The rearrangement joins TRBV30 to TRBJ2-3, with 8 bases that match TRBD2. Trimming cost V 8 bases and J 5 bases; bases outside gene matches: 12. This CDR3 has 14 amino acids. The germline gives CDR1 GTSNPN, CDR2 SVGIG (reference sequence). The DNA for the CDR3 is TGTGCCCTAGGTAGCGGGGCGAGGGGAGATACGCAGTATTTT. Protein: CALGSGARGDTQYF. The full variable domain, completed using reference TRBV30 and TRBJ2-3, is SQTIHQWPATLVQPVGSPLSLECTVEGTSNPNLYWYRQAAGRGLQLLFYSVGIGQISSEVPQNLSASRPQDRQFILSSKKLLLSDSGFYLCALGSGARGDTQYFGPGTRLTVL.

In its sample, this clone was seen once. The V call is TRBV7-2, the J call TRBJ1-5; 7 nucleotides align to TRBD1. Trimming took 1 base from V and 9 from J; bases not matched to a gene: 9. The CDR3 has 15 residues. CDR1 is SGHTA, CDR2 FQGNSA, per germline. The CDR3 DNA reads TGTGCCAGCAGCTTAGACAGGGGAGAGACGCGGCCCCAGCATTTT. It encodes CASSLDRGETRPQHF.

V gene TRBV11-2 combines with J gene TRBJ2-7, with TRBD1 matching over 8 bases. The germline CDR1 and CDR2 sequences are SGHAT and FQNNGV. The CDR3 consists of 16 residues. The V gene end was trimmed by 5 bases and the J gene end by 2 bases; junction bases not matched to a gene: 11. Here the CDR3 reads CASSQGRTGTPYEQYF. The DNA for the CDR3 is TGTGCCAGCAGCCAAGGGCGGACAGGGACGCCCTACGAGCAGTACTTC.

V is TRBV27 and J is TRBJ2-2, with D perhaps matching TRBD1 (6 bases). Germline CDR1 and CDR2: MNHEY and SMNVEV (reference sequence). The CDR3 covers 14 residues. V was clipped by 6 bases and J by 3 bases, with 11 bases between them. CDR3 protein: CASRPGQYTGELFF. The CDR3 DNA is TGTGCCAGCAGACCCGGACAGTACACCGGGGAGCTGTTTTTT.

The sample holds one count of this clone. The rearrangement uses TRBV19 and TRBJ2-2; no definite D call. Trimming removed 1 base from V and 0 bases from J, with 6 bases in between. Germline V gene sequence: CDR1 LNHDA, CDR2 SQIVND (reference sequence). The CDR3 has 15 amino acids. In DNA, the CDR3 is TGTGCCAGTAGTATAGCCAGGACGAACACCGGGGAGCTGTTTTTT. It translates to CASSIARTNTGELFF.

CDR3 coding DNA: TGTGCCAGCAGTTTCCCGAGGCGGACCCCAAACACTGAAGCTTTCTTT. This gives the protein CASSFPRRTPNTEAFF. This rearrangement joins TRBV28 to TRBJ1-1; D is ambiguous. The CDR3 totals 16 residues. Per the germline V gene, CDR1 is MDHEN and CDR2 is SYDVKM. The germline V and J ends were trimmed by 3 bases and 2 bases, with 16 bases remaining between them.

The V call is TRBV6-5, the J call TRBJ1-1; D is undetermined. CDR3 size: 14 residues. V lost 0 bases and J lost 3, with 8 bases in between. Germline V gene data show CDR1 as MNHEY and CDR2 as SVGAGI. The CDR3 region is CASSYSGTYTEAFF. The DNA for the CDR3 is TGTGCCAGCAGTTACTCGGGAACGTACACTGAAGCTTTCTTT.

The chain carries TRBV7-9 and TRBJ2-3; tentatively, D is TRBD2 (7 bases). The CDR3 consists of 17 residues. V was clipped by 5 bases and J by 0 bases, with 18 bases between them. CDR1 SEHNR and CDR2 FQNEAQ come from the germline V gene (reference sequence). CDR3 sequence reads: CASSPPIGGLSTDTQYF. DNA for the CDR3: TGTGCCAGCAGCCCCCCAATCGGGGGGCTGAGCACAGATACGCAGTATTTT.